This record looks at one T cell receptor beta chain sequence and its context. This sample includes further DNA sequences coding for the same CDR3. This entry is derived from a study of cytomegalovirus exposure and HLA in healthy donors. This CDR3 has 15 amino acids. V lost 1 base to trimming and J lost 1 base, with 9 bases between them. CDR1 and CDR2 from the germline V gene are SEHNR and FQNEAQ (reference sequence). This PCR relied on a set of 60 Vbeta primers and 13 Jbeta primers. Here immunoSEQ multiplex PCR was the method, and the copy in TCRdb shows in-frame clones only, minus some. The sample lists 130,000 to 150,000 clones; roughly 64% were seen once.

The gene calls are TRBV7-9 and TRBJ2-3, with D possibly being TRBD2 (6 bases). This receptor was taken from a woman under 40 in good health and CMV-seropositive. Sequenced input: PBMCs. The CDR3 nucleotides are TGTGCCAGCAGCTTAGGGGGAGGTCGCACAGATACGCAGTATTTT. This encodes CASSLGGGRTDTQYF.